This passage covers 28 T cell receptor beta chains from one sample sequenced in a study of blood T cell repertoires in COVID-19. Sequencing used immunoSEQ multiplex PCR; TCRdb keeps in-frame clones, though not all of them. This table has 70,000 or so clones, around 85% appearing once. Sequenced sample: peripheral blood. These receptors came from a man aged 35-49 years with COVID-19, enrolled during active disease.

This clone showed up just once. The chain links TRBV3-1 (or the pseudogene TRBV3-2) to TRBJ2-2, with a tentative D call TRBD2 (6 bases). The germline gives CDR1 LGHDT, CDR2 YNNKEL (reference sequence). The CDR3 consists of 12 residues. Between the trimmed V and J ends, which lost 4 bases and 9 bases, there was a span of 9 bases. The CDR3 is CASSPEGRELFF. As DNA, the CDR3 is TGTGCCAGCAGCCCGGAGGGTAGGGAGCTGTTTTTT.

V usage is TRBV18 and J usage is TRBJ2-1; 8 bases agree with TRBD2. The length of the CDR3 is 14 residues. The germline V gene encodes CDR1 KGHSH and CDR2 LQKENI. Losses at the gene ends were 3 bases for V and 5 bases for J; bases not matched to a gene: 3. In DNA form, the CDR3 reads TGTGCCAGCTCACCCGGGACTAGTAACAATGAGCAGTTCTTC. Its protein product is CASSPGTSNNEQFF. Filled out from reference TRBV18 and TRBJ2-1, the complete variable domain reads NAGVMQNPRHLVRRRGQEARLRCSPMKGHSHVYWYRQLPEEGLKFMVYLQKENIIDESGMPKERFSAEFPKEGPSILRIQQVVRGDSAAYFCASSPGTSNNEQFFGPGTRLTVL.

The CDR3 spells CASSYKGPSSYNEQFF. Here the CDR3 DNA reads TGTGCCAGCAGTTACAAGGGGCCGAGCTCCTACAATGAGCAGTTCTTC. The chain recombines TRBV6-5 with TRBJ2-1, with D perhaps TRBD1 (5 bases). Trimming removed 2 bases from V and 0 bases from J, with 11 bases in between. CDR1 and CDR2 (germline): MNHEY, SVGAGI. This CDR3 has 16 residues.

V usage is TRBV6-1 and J usage is TRBJ1-4; maybe TRBD1 (6 bases). Germline CDR1 and CDR2: MNHNS and SASEGT. This CDR3 has 15 amino acids. The germline V and J ends were trimmed by 5 bases and 0 bases, with 10 bases remaining between them. In nucleotides, the CDR3 is TGTGCCAGCAGTAGGACAGTTGCAACTAATGAAAAACTGTTTTTT. Translation: CASSRTVATNEKLFF.

The CDR3 loop reads CAISSGANYGYTF. Here the CDR3 DNA reads TGTGCCATCAGTTCAGGGGCTAACTATGGCTACACCTTC. The gene calls are TRBV10-3 and TRBJ1-2, with D maybe TRBD1 (6 bases). V gave up 5 bases and J gave up 0 bases, with 7 bases separating them. The CDR3 runs 13 residues. CDR1 ENHRY and CDR2 SYGVKD come from the germline V gene.

The genes are TRBV21-1 and TRBJ2-1; the DNA was not compared with TRBD2, the D call given in the table. TRBV21-1 is marked as a pseudogene. The CDR3 loop spans 16 amino acids. CDR3 DNA sequence: TGTGCCAGCAGCAAAATCCGGGTCTACTCCTACAATGAGCAGTTCTTC. This sequence encodes CASSKIRVYSYNEQFF.

The V call is TRBV10-2, the J call TRBJ1-6; no definite D call. Trimming removed 3 bases from V and 7 bases from J, with 10 bases in between. The germline gives CDR1 WSHSY, CDR2 SAAADI. The CDR3 has 14 residues. The CDR3 DNA reads TGCGCCAGCAGTGACGGGAGTCTCAATTCACCCCTCCACTTT. Its protein product is CASSDGSLNSPLHF.

The CDR3 DNA is TGTGCCAGCAGCCCGAGAAGGGGTGGGCTGTTTGGCCAAGAGACCCAGTACTTC. This gives the protein CASSPRRGGLFGQETQYF. The genes are TRBV5-6 and TRBJ2-5, with a weak D call TRBD1 (5 bases). The germline V gene has CDR1 SGHDT and CDR2 YYEEEE. This CDR3 is 18 amino acids long. The V and J ends lost 4 bases and 1 base respectively, with 23 bases between them. Complete variable domain (other parts from reference TRBV5-6 and TRBJ2-5): DAGVTQSPTHLIKTRGQQVTLRCSPKSGHDTVSWYQQALGQGPQFIFQYYEEEERQRGNFPDRFSGHQFPNYSSELNVNALLLGDSALYLCASSPRRGGLFGQETQYFGPGTRLLVL.

The J gene is TRBJ2-5, the V gene TRBV15; D remains ambiguous. V was clipped by 0 bases and J by 5 bases, with 7 bases between them. From germline, CDR1 is LNHNV and CDR2 YYDKDF (reference sequence). This CDR3 spans 13 amino acids. CDR3 DNA: TGTGCCACCAGCAGAGATCTTGTGGAGACCCAGTACTTC. It is translated as CATSRDLVETQYF. The full variable domain, with the rest looked up from reference TRBV15 and TRBJ2-5, is DAMVIQNPRYQVTQFGKPVTLSCSQTLNHNVMYWYQQKSSQAPKLLFHYYDKDFNNEADTPDNFQSRRPNTSFCFLDIRSPGLGDTAMYLCATSRDLVETQYFGPGTRLLVL.

This clone occurred once. This CDR3 is CASILYAALTDTQYF. CDR3 nucleotide sequence: TGTGCCAGCATCCTGTACGCGGCTTTAACAGATACGCAGTATTTT. The chain uses TRBV6-5 and TRBJ2-3, with unresolved D. Trimming pared 7 bases from V and 3 bases from J, leaving 17 bases between. Germline V CDR1 and CDR2: MNHEY, SVGAGI. This CDR3 comprises 15 residues.

V gene TRBV5-1 combines with J gene TRBJ2-3; possible D gene TRBD1, 6 bases. CDR3 length: 16 amino acids. Germline CDR1 reads SGHRS; CDR2 reads YFSETQ. Deletions cut 0 bases from V and 0 bases from J, with 11 bases between. CDR3 sequence reads: CASSLGRQVSTDTQYF. The CDR3 DNA sequence: TGCGCCAGCAGCTTGGGACGACAGGTTAGCACAGATACGCAGTATTTT.

V usage is TRBV6-4 and J usage is TRBJ1-1, with a weak D call TRBD1 (5 bases). The CDR3 is 14 amino acids. Germline CDR1 and CDR2: MRHNA and SNTAGT. Trimming took 5 bases from V and 4 from J, leaving 14 bases between them. The DNA for the CDR3 is TGTGCCAGCAGTAGGGGTACTTTGGGCACTGAAGCTTTCTTT. It translates to CASSRGTLGTEAFF.

The chain links TRBV20-1 to TRBJ1-6, with TRBD1 matching 10 bases. The CDR3 contains 14 residues. Germline-derived CDR1 and CDR2 are DFQATT and SNEGSKA (reference sequence). The J segment lost 8 bases and the V segment lost 3 bases, leaving 4 bases of the junction unmatched. Here the CDR3 DNA reads TGCAGTGCTAGTGTTGGGACAGGGGATTCACCCCTCCACTTT. Protein sequence: CSASVGTGDSPLHF.

This clone came up once. The J gene is TRBJ2-5, the V gene TRBV29-1; no definite D call. Germline V gene data show CDR1 as SQVTM and CDR2 as ANQGSEA. The ends were cut back, 2 bases at V and 5 bases at J, with 9 bases in the middle. This CDR3 is 12 amino acids long. The CDR3 DNA reads as TGCAGCGTTGAACCACAGACGGAGACCCAGTACTTC. Translated, it gives CSVEPQTETQYF.

This clone occurred once. This sequence joins TRBV2 and TRBJ2-5; D might be TRBD2 (6 bases). The CDR3 is made up of 15 amino acids. Between the trimmed V and J ends, which lost 7 bases and 2 bases, there was a span of 17 bases. Germline CDR1 and CDR2: SNHLY and FYNNEI. The DNA of the CDR3 is TGTGCCAGCAACCACCGGCGGGGACGGCAAGAGACCCAGTACTTC. This sequence encodes CASNHRRGRQETQYF. The full variable domain, completed using reference TRBV2 and TRBJ2-5, is EPEVTQTPSHQVTQMGQEVILRCVPISNHLYFYWYRQILGQKVEFLVSFYNNEISEKSEIFDDQFSVERPDGSNFTLKIRSTKLEDSAMYFCASNHRRGRQETQYFGPGTRLLVL.

Only one count was recorded for this clone. The chain links TRBV6-5 to TRBJ1-2; 10 bases line up with TRBD1. This CDR3 has 15 amino acids. CDR1 is MNHEY and CDR2 is SVGAGI in the germline V gene. Germline trimming cut 2 bases from V and 4 bases from J; bases unmatched to any gene: 4. Here the CDR3 DNA reads TGTGCCAGCAGTTACGGACAGGGGGTGGGCTATGGCTACACCTTC. Protein sequence: CASSYGQGVGYGYTF.

Here the CDR3 reads CASSSPGGDIQYF. The CDR3 DNA reads as TGTGCCAGCAGCTCCCCCGGAGGAGACATTCAGTACTTC. The gene calls are TRBV5-6 and TRBJ2-4; TRBD2 is a possible D gene (5 bases). This CDR3 is 13 amino acids long. V was pared by 3 bases and J by 8 bases, with 12 bases between. Germline V gene lookup returns CDR1 SGHDT and CDR2 YYEEEE.

V is TRBV5-1 and J is TRBJ1-1; D gene uncertain. CDR1 is SGHRS and CDR2 is YFSETQ in the germline V gene. V was pared by 4 bases and J by 1 base, with 11 bases between. CDR3 length equals 14 residues. The CDR3 bases are TGCGCCAGCAGCGAACGTTCAGGGAACACTGAAGCTTTCTTT. This encodes CASSERSGNTEAFF.

The chain has TRBV30 and TRBJ1-2; 8 bases are a match to TRBD1. CDR3 length: 15 amino acids. V was clipped by 3 bases and J by 3 bases; unmatched bases: 9. CDR1 and CDR2 from the germline V gene are GTSNPN and SVGIG (reference sequence). The CDR3 spells CAWRRDRSFHYGYTF. The CDR3 DNA sequence: TGTGCCTGGAGGAGGGACAGGTCGTTTCACTATGGCTACACCTTC.

The CDR3 bases are TGTGCCAGCAGCTCACCGGACAGGGCTCGGCGGGAGCAGTACTTC. It yields the protein CASSSPDRARREQYF. The rearrangement links TRBV13 to TRBJ2-7, with 8 nucleotides matching TRBD1. Germline V lookup: CDR1 PRHDT, CDR2 FYEKMQ (reference sequence). The J segment lost 7 bases and the V segment lost 4 bases, leaving 12 bases of the junction unmatched. The CDR3 consists of 15 residues.

This clone was counted a single time. The rearrangement uses TRBV12-3 or TRBV12-4 and TRBJ1-2; D remains unclear. CDR3 length: 12 amino acids. The V end was cut by 6 bases, the J end by 5 bases, with 10 bases between. CDR3 nucleotides: TGTGCCAGCAGCCTAGCGGCTTATGGCTACACCTTC. Its translation: CASSLAAYGYTF.

The chain combines TRBV6-1 with TRBJ1-2; no reliable D call. Between the trimmed V and J ends, which lost 3 bases and 2 bases, there was a span of 10 bases. The CDR3 loop spans 14 amino acids. CDR1 and CDR2 from the germline V gene are MNHNS and SASEGT. CDR3 in amino acids: CASSDLTANYGYTF. Written as DNA, the CDR3 is TGTGCCAGCAGTGACCTTACTGCGAACTATGGCTACACCTTC.

This clone occurred a few times. The rearrangement uses TRBV2 and TRBJ2-7, with D possibly matching TRBD2 (6 bases). CDR3 length: 14 amino acids. Trimming removed 6 bases from V and 6 bases from J, with 18 bases in between. In germline, CDR1 is SNHLY, CDR2 FYNNEI. CDR3 sequence reads: CASSRDSPAGEQYF. The DNA for the CDR3 is TGTGCCAGCAGCCGGGACTCTCCTGCGGGCGAGCAGTACTTC.

This chain uses TRBV10-3 with TRBJ2-7; 7 bases are shared with TRBD1. V gave up 4 bases and J gave up 3 bases; unmatched junction bases: 9. Per the germline V gene, CDR1 is ENHRY and CDR2 is SYGVKD. There are 15 residues in the CDR3. CDR3 in DNA: TGTGCCATCAGTGCGTCAGGGCAGGGGGTCTACGAGCAGTACTTC. This encodes CAISASGQGVYEQYF.

There are a few counts of this clone. V is TRBV29-1 and J is TRBJ2-5, with 10 bases identical to TRBD2. The germline CDR1 and CDR2 sequences are SQVTM and ANQGSEA. The junction had 11 bases not matched to a gene; V was cut back by 4 bases and J by 3 bases. The CDR3 is made up of 16 amino acids. The CDR3 region is CSVGVGSSGGEETQYF. CDR3 in DNA: TGCAGCGTTGGCGTGGGTTCTAGCGGGGGAGAAGAGACCCAGTACTTC.

This rearrangement joins TRBV21-1 to TRBJ2-3; no check of the table's D call, TRBD1, against the DNA was made. TRBV21-1 is designated a pseudogene. The CDR3 extends over 20 amino acids. The CDR3 DNA reads as TGTGCCAGCAGCAAAGGTGCGGGCAGGGGGCACGCCGGATCGGCAGATACGCAGTATTTT. This encodes CASSKGAGRGHAGSADTQYF.

This clone appeared a single time. CDR3 nucleotide sequence: TGTGCCAGCAGTTTGTGGGGGAGGGCAGATACGCAGTATTTT. Translated: CASSLWGRADTQYF. The chain carries TRBV27 and TRBJ2-3; 7 nucleotides line up with TRBD2. Germline loops: CDR1 MNHEY, CDR2 SMNVEV (reference sequence). Trimming at V came to 3 bases and at J to 4 bases, leaving 4 bases not matched to a gene. This CDR3 is built from 14 residues.

CDR3 loop: CASRLGQGLGQPQHF. The CDR3 DNA sequence: TGTGCCAGCAGGCTTGGACAGGGGCTTGGTCAGCCCCAGCATTTT. V usage is TRBV2 and J usage is TRBJ1-5; TRBD1 aligns across 9 bases. The CDR3 totals 15 residues. Trimming removed 6 bases from V and 6 bases from J; junction bases left unmatched: 9. Germline assignment: CDR1 SNHLY and CDR2 FYNNEI.